This passage covers 4 T cell receptor beta chains from one sample sequenced in a study of T cells in localized non-small cell lung cancer. Method: immunoSEQ multiplex PCR; TCRdb's copy keeps in-frame clones and lacks some. The sample yields tens of thousands of clones, around nine tenths seen once. The material sequenced was PBMCs, taken before any cancer treatment. The receptors come from a woman between 35 and 70 years old with stage II lung adenocarcinoma.

The rearrangement links TRBV10-2 to TRBJ1-4; D not certain. Germline assignment: CDR1 WSHSY and CDR2 SAAADI. The germline V and J ends were trimmed by 9 bases and 0 bases, with 14 bases remaining between them. This CDR3 contains 15 residues. The CDR3 is CASTTDSATNEKLFF. The DNA of the CDR3 is TGCGCCAGTACGACGGACTCCGCAACTAATGAAAAACTGTTTTTT.

The CDR3 reads CASSFSPGQGLGYTF. In DNA, the CDR3 is TGTGCCAGCAGTTTTTCCCCGGGACAGGGTTTGGGCTACACCTTC. The gene calls are TRBV6-6 and TRBJ1-2; 9 positions match TRBD1. Per germline, CDR1 MNHNY and CDR2 SVGAGI (reference sequence). Trimming at V came to 4 bases and at J to 8 bases, leaving 11 bases not matched to a gene. The CDR3 loop spans 15 amino acids.

This chain joins TRBV7-2 and TRBJ2-6; unclear D gene. This CDR3 region has 13 residues. With 7 bases removed from V and 6 bases from J, the gap between germline ends came to 10 bases. The germline gives CDR1 SGHTA, CDR2 FQGNSA. The CDR3 loop reads CASTTRAANVLTF. For the CDR3, the DNA is TGTGCCAGCACCACCCGGGCGGCCAACGTCCTGACTTTC. Based on the CDR3 plus reference TRBV7-2 and TRBJ2-6, the full variable domain is GAGVSQSPSNKVTEKGKDVELRCDPISGHTALYWYRQSLGQGLEFLIYFQGNSAPDKSGLPSDRFSAERTGGSVSTLTIQRTQQEDSAVYLCASTTRAANVLTFGAGSRLTVL.

V usage is TRBV11-2 and J usage is TRBJ2-7; 8 bases are shared with TRBD1. The length of the CDR3 is 15 residues. Germline CDR1 reads SGHAT; CDR2 reads FQNNGV. The trim removed 0 bases at V and 5 bases at J, leaving 6 bases unmatched. This CDR3 is CASSLELLTGDEQYF. CDR3 coding DNA: TGTGCCAGCAGCTTAGAACTACTGACAGGGGACGAGCAGTACTTC.